This TCR beta chain was sequenced during a study of blood T cell repertoires in COVID-19. Study-level information: Whether acute or convalescent, the COVID-19 samples came from the United States, Italy and Spain. T cells, B-cell-depleted T cells, or PBMCs supplied cDNA or gDNA.

The authors' processing: Reference gene primer amplification gave nucleated cell count estimates. Data came from immunoSEQ multiplex PCR; TCRdb stores just in-frame clones and leaves some out. V, J and clone size are taken as reported in that table, and D and trimming were inferred from the DNA itself. The data contain some 42,000 clones, around 87% of them singletons. The receptor was isolated from a man aged 50 to 59 with active COVID-19. Sequencing was carried out using peripheral blood.

The chain's CDR3 is CASRDGTSPHAYF. DNA for the CDR3: TGCGCCAGCAGAGATGGGACATCCCCCCACGCGTACTTC. This chain links TRBV10-2 with TRBJ2-7; D is possibly TRBD1 (6 bases). Between the trimmed V and J ends, which lost 6 bases and 12 bases, there was a span of 21 bases. The CDR3 sequence is 13 residues long. The V gene's germline CDR1 is WSHSY and CDR2 SAAADI.